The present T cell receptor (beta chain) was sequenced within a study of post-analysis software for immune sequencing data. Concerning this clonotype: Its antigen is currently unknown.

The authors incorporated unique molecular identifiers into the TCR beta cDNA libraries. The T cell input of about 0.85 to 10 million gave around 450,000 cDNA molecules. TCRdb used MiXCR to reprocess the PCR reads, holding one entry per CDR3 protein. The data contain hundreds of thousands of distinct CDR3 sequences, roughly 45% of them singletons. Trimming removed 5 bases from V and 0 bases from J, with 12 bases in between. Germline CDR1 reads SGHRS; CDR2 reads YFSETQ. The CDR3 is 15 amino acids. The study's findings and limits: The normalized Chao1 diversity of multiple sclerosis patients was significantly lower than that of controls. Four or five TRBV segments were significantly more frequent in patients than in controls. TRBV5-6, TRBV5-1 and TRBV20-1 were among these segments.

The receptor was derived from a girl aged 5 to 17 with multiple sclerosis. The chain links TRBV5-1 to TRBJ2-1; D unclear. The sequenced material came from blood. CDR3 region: CASRVGESSYNEQFF. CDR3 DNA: TGCGCCAGCAGGGTTGGGGAAAGCTCCTACAATGAGCAGTTCTTC.